This T cell receptor beta chain is drawn from a study of blood T cell repertoires in COVID-19. In the study overall: Italy, Spain and the United States were the sources of the convalescent and acute COVID-19 samples. T cells, B-cell-depleted T cells, or PBMCs supplied cDNA or gDNA.

With 1 base clipped from V and 8 bases from J, the junction kept 4 bases outside the gene matches. Germline-derived CDR1 and CDR2 are SGHRS and YFSETQ. This CDR3 contains 15 residues. Per the original methods: Reference gene primer amplification yielded estimated nucleated cell counts. Produced via immunoSEQ multiplex PCR; TCRdb's table is partial and in-frame only. From that table come the V and J calls and clone size; the DNA was used to work out D and trimming. The sample shows roughly 120,000 clones, over 60% of them seen only once. Sample: peripheral blood. The chain has TRBV5-1 and TRBJ2-1, with 12 bases matching TRBD1. This TCR derives from a woman older than 75 with active or convalescent COVID-19. The CDR3 spells CASSLPGTGGHEQFF. The CDR3, as DNA: TGCGCCAGCAGCTTGCCGGGGACAGGGGGCCATGAGCAGTTCTTC.